This record concerns one TCR beta chain sequence. The entry originates in a study of beta chain features in type 1 diabetes. CDR1 and CDR2 (germline): SQVTM, ANQGSEA. Losses at the gene ends were 4 bases for V and 7 bases for J; bases not matched to a gene: 6. CDR3 length equals 13 residues. Expressed TCRB transcripts were sequenced after all isolated RNA was converted to cDNA. The data were produced by immunoSEQ multiplex PCR, yet TCRdb's version contains in-frame clones alone and is incomplete. The repertoire holds under 950,000 clones, with about a sixth as singletons. The origin of this receptor is a woman aged 18-35 years in good health. Sequencing input: naive CD4+ T cells from blood. The V and J genes are TRBV29-1 and TRBJ1-5; 8 nucleotides line up with TRBD1. CDR3 amino acids: CSVGQGPEQPQHF. CDR3 DNA sequence: TGCAGCGTTGGACAGGGGCCCGAGCAGCCCCAGCATTTT. The whole variable domain, filled in from reference TRBV29-1 and TRBJ1-5, reads SAVISQKPSRDICQRGTSLTIQCQVDSQVTMMFWYRQQPGQSLTLIATANQGSEATYESGFVIDKFPISRPNLTFSTLTVSNMSPEDSSIYLCSVGQGPEQPQHFGDGTRLSIL.